This section outlines one TCR beta chain sequence together with its context. Only in-frame clones appear in the TCRdb table, and some are missing; sequencing was by immunoSEQ multiplex PCR. The table includes roughly 1,500,000 clones, approximately 98% detected once. The CDR3 contains 12 residues. Germline V gene lookup returns CDR1 GTSNPN and CDR2 SVGIG (reference sequence). V dropped 4 bases and J dropped 6; count of bases not matched to a gene: 6. This specimen belongs to a study of shared clonotypes between healthy human individuals. The clonotype was recovered from a man younger than 45 in good health. Source material: naive CD4+ T cells sorted from blood. Subset defined: CD45RA+ positively selected. The rearrangement links TRBV30 to TRBJ2-7, with 7 nucleotides matching TRBD2. CDR3 DNA: TGTGCCTGGAACGCGGGAGCGGTCGAGCAGTACTTC. It is translated as CAWNAGAVEQYF.